The 19 T cell receptor beta chains given below trace back to one sample, sequenced in a study of shared clonotypes between healthy human individuals. Sequenced by immunoSEQ multiplex PCR; TCRdb stores in-frame clones only, minus some. The sample records roughly 600,000 clones, 95% to 98% being singletons. Selected positively for CCR7 and CD45RO-negative, naive CD8 cells excluded terminally differentiated effector memory CD45RA+ cells. The sample taken for sequencing was naive CD8+ T cells sorted from blood. The receptors here all came from a man aged 25-45 years in good health.

V is TRBV29-1 and J is TRBJ2-7; the D is unclear. The CDR3 has 13 residues. Trimming removed 5 bases at V and 0 bases at J, with 11 bases between. Germline assignment: CDR1 SQVTM and CDR2 ANQGSEA. CDR3 bases: TGCAGCGTTTCAGACCAGAACTCCTACGAGCAGTACTTC. Protein: CSVSDQNSYEQYF.

This clone was counted once. The chain joins TRBV29-1 to TRBJ2-7; 12 bases map to TRBD1. The CDR3 sequence is 15 residues long. Germline V lookup: CDR1 SQVTM, CDR2 ANQGSEA. Germline trimming cut 7 bases from V and 3 bases from J; bases unmatched to any gene: 10. CDR3 nucleotides: TGCAGCGCATCGGGACAGGGGGCAGGAGGCTACGAGCAGTACTTC. Its protein product is CSASGQGAGGYEQYF.

This sequence joins TRBV10-3 and TRBJ1-1; D is ambiguous. Germline V gene lookup returns CDR1 ENHRY and CDR2 SYGVKD. This CDR3 is 11 amino acids long. The V and J ends lost 2 bases and 3 bases respectively, with 1 base between them. CDR3 bases: TGTGCCATCAGTGAGGACACTGAAGCTTTCTTT. It codes for CAISEDTEAFF.

V is TRBV7-9 and J is TRBJ2-2; D not resolved. Germline values: CDR1 SEHNR, CDR2 FQNEAQ (reference sequence). Trimming took 4 bases from V and 9 from J, leaving 9 bases between them. This CDR3 has 12 residues. The CDR3 loop reads CASSSGNRELFF. In DNA form, the CDR3 reads TGTGCCAGCAGCTCTGGGAACCGGGAGCTGTTTTTT.

CDR3 DNA sequence: TGCGCCAGCAGCCAAGCAGCGGGACAGGTTCTGGAGCTGTTTTTT. It translates to CASSQAAGQVLELFF. The rearrangement uses TRBV4-1 and TRBJ2-2; D is perhaps TRBD1 (8 bases). The length of the CDR3 is 15 residues. Trimming took off 1 base at V and 10 bases at J, with 16 bases between the two ends. CDR1 is MGHRA and CDR2 is YSYEKL in the germline V gene.

This sequence joins TRBV13 and TRBJ1-2; D is uncertain. Germline CDR1 and CDR2: PRHDT and FYEKMQ (reference sequence). Trimming took 0 bases from V and 4 from J, leaving 9 bases between them. This CDR3 comprises 14 residues. The CDR3 coding sequence is TGTGCCAGCAGCTTAGGGCAGACCTTCTATGGCTACACCTTC. It encodes CASSLGQTFYGYTF.

CDR3 DNA sequence: TGCGCCAGCAGAGGACAGGGAGTCATATGGGGATACGAGCAGTACTTC. Translation: CASRGQGVIWGYEQYF. The chain joins TRBV10-1 to TRBJ2-7; 8 bases fit TRBD1. This CDR3 has 16 residues. Germline CDR1 WNHNN, CDR2 SYGVQD (reference sequence). V was clipped by 6 bases and J by 4 bases; unmatched bases: 14.

The chain recombines TRBV27 with TRBJ1-1, with D unclear. V lost 5 bases and J lost 4, with 11 bases in between. This CDR3 is built from 13 residues. The germline CDR1 and CDR2 sequences are MNHEY and SMNVEV (reference sequence). CDR3 sequence reads: CASSPDFPTEAFF. The CDR3, as DNA: TGTGCCAGCAGTCCCGATTTTCCCACTGAAGCTTTCTTT.

The chain couples TRBV5-5 to TRBJ2-7, with TRBD1 matching 7 bases. The CDR3 runs 15 residues. J lost 3 bases, V lost 0 bases, and 6 bases had no gene match. CDR1 and CDR2 (germline): SGHKS, YYEKEE (reference sequence). The CDR3 region is CASSLGAGTVYEQYF. DNA of the CDR3: TGTGCCAGCAGCTTGGGTGCCGGGACAGTCTACGAGCAGTACTTC.

The chain uses TRBV19 and TRBJ2-1; TRBD1 aligns across 9 bases. The V segment lost 1 base and the J segment 8 bases; nucleotides outside the gene matches: 12. The CDR3 consists of 17 residues. Germline assignment: CDR1 LNHDA and CDR2 SQIVND (reference sequence). CDR3 in DNA: TGTGCCAGTAGTATAGGCCGATCCCGGGACAGGGTAGATGAGCAGTTCTTC. Translating it yields CASSIGRSRDRVDEQFF.

The chain employs TRBV9 and TRBJ2-1; D ambiguous. This CDR3 spans 14 amino acids. V was pared by 1 base and J by 2 bases, with 7 bases between. The germline gives CDR1 SGDLS, CDR2 YYNGEE. CDR3 amino acids: CASSVSTAYNEQFF. DNA of the CDR3: TGTGCCAGCAGCGTAAGTACCGCCTACAATGAGCAGTTCTTC.

The gene calls are TRBV18 and TRBJ1-5, with D possibly matching TRBD1 (5 bases). Germline V gives CDR1 KGHSH, CDR2 LQKENI. CDR3 length equals 14 residues. The V gene lost 0 bases and the J gene lost 12 bases, with 15 bases spanning the gap. DNA of the CDR3: TGTGCCAGCTCACCACCAAACGCGGCGGGGGTCCAGCATTTT. Translating it yields CASSPPNAAGVQHF. The whole variable domain, filled in from reference TRBV18 and TRBJ1-5, reads NAGVMQNPRHLVRRRGQEARLRCSPMKGHSHVYWYRQLPEEGLKFMVYLQKENIIDESGMPKERFSAEFPKEGPSILRIQQVVRGDSAAYFCASSPPNAAGVQHFGDGTRLSIL.

The chain couples TRBV4-1 to TRBJ2-1; 9 nucleotides match TRBD2. CDR3 length: 14 amino acids. Germline CDR1 MGHRA, CDR2 YSYEKL. V trimming: 5 bases; J trimming: 3 bases; junction bases outside the gene matches: 2. CDR3 loop: CASSSSGVYNEQFF. CDR3 nucleotide sequence: TGCGCCAGCAGCTCTAGCGGGGTCTACAATGAGCAGTTCTTC.

The chain links TRBV27 to TRBJ1-1, with D possibly TRBD1 on 5 matching bases. There are 15 residues in the CDR3. V lost 5 bases and J lost 0, with 13 bases in between. Germline V gives CDR1 MNHEY, CDR2 SMNVEV (reference sequence). CDR3 residues: CASSVRQYMNTEAFF. As DNA, the CDR3 is TGTGCCAGCAGTGTCCGACAGTATATGAACACTGAAGCTTTCTTT.

The V and J genes are TRBV7-2 and TRBJ2-1, with unresolved D. This CDR3 region has 14 residues. The germline gives CDR1 SGHTA, CDR2 FQGNSA. V shed 0 bases and J shed 3 bases, with 6 bases lying between them. The CDR3 loop reads CASSLAKYYNEQFF. The CDR3 region has the DNA TGTGCCAGCAGCTTAGCAAAGTACTACAATGAGCAGTTCTTC. The full variable domain, in which reference TRBV7-2 and TRBJ2-1 provide the parts outside the CDR3, is GAGVSQSPSNKVTEKGKDVELRCDPISGHTALYWYRQSLGQGLEFLIYFQGNSAPDKSGLPSDRFSAERTGGSVSTLTIQRTQQEDSAVYLCASSLAKYYNEQFFGPGTRLTVL.

The chain employs TRBV7-9 and TRBJ2-3; possibly TRBD2 for D (7 bases). Trimming pared 5 bases from V and 5 bases from J, leaving 17 bases between. The germline V gene has CDR1 SEHNR and CDR2 FQNEAQ (reference sequence). The CDR3 covers 15 residues. CDR3 in amino acids: CASSTASGGVDTQYF. The CDR3 bases are TGTGCCAGCAGCACGGCGTCGGGGGGCGTAGATACGCAGTATTTT.

V usage is TRBV5-1 and J usage is TRBJ2-5; D possibly corresponds to TRBD1 (5 bases). With 4 bases removed from V and 7 bases from J, the gap between germline ends came to 11 bases. CDR3 length: 12 amino acids. Germline V gene sequence: CDR1 SGHRS, CDR2 YFSETQ. In DNA form, the CDR3 reads TGCGCCAGCAGCATCATCCAGGGGACCCAGTACTTC. Translated, it gives CASSIIQGTQYF. Combining the CDR3 with reference TRBV5-1 and TRBJ2-5 gives the whole variable domain KAGVTQTPRYLIKTRGQQVTLSCSPISGHRSVSWYQQTPGQGLQFLFEYFSETQRNKGNFPGRFSGRQFSNSRSEMNVSTLELGDSALYLCASSIIQGTQYFGPGTRLLVL.

The chain links TRBV19 to TRBJ2-7; no definite D call. This CDR3 spans 13 amino acids. The V gene lost 6 bases and the J gene lost 1 base, with 10 bases spanning the gap. In germline, CDR1 is LNHDA, CDR2 SQIVND (reference sequence). This CDR3 is CASSPGRSYEQYF. CDR3 coding DNA: TGTGCCAGTAGCCCGGGCCGATCCTACGAGCAGTACTTC.

This sequence joins TRBV29-1 and TRBJ1-2; maybe TRBD1 (5 bases). Trimming stripped 3 bases from V and 3 bases from J, with 11 bases between. Germline V gene sequence: CDR1 SQVTM, CDR2 ANQGSEA. The CDR3 has 13 residues. This CDR3 is CSVEGPGDYGYTF. The CDR3 DNA follows: TGCAGCGTTGAGGGACCCGGGGACTATGGCTACACCTTC.